The TCR beta chain under discussion was sequenced for a study of T-cell reconstitution after alpha-beta-depleted transplantation in children. Whole-study findings and limits: Roughly two months post-transplant, alpha-beta T cells reportedly originated from several hundred graft clones that had expanded. Hyperexpanded clones declined; after one year, newly produced T cells mostly supplied diversity.

The germline V gene has CDR1 MGHDK and CDR2 SYGVNS. The CDR3 sequence is 17 residues long. Between the trimmed V and J ends, which lost 2 bases and 5 bases, there was a span of 19 bases. Preparation of the TCRbeta library involved a method that used unique molecular identifiers. MiXCR, run by TCRdb on the PCR reads, gives a single entry per CDR3 protein. The sample holds under 450,000 distinct CDR3 sequences; under 20% are singletons and the top ten take roughly 27%. This clonotype has more than one count but fewer than ten. Its target is unknown. Sequences were derived from PBMCs, mostly from graft donor cells, sampled 360 days after TCRalphabeta/CD19-depleted stem cell transplant. The rearrangement uses TRBV25-1 and TRBJ1-3; D remains ambiguous. This receptor was taken from a boy under two years old who had a stem cell transplant for Wiskott-Aldrich syndrome, so the T cells may come from the graft donor. DNA for the CDR3: TGTGCCAGCAGTGAAGGAGGTATGGTGGGCAGGCGAAACACCATATATTTT. Its protein product is CASSEGGMVGRRNTIYF.